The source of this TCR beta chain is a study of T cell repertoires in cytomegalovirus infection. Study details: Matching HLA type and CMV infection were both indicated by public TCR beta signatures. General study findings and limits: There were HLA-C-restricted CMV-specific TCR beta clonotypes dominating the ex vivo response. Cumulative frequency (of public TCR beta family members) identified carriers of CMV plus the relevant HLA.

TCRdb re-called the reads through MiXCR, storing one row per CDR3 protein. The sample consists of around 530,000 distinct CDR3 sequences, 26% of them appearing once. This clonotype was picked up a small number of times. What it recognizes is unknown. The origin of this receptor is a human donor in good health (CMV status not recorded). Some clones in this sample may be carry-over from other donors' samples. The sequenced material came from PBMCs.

Here the CDR3 DNA reads TGTGCCACCAGCAGAGATTACAGGTTGAACACTGAAGCTTTCTTT. This sequence encodes CATSRDYRLNTEAFF. The chain uses TRBV15 and TRBJ1-1, with TRBD1 as a possible D gene (5 bases). Germline loops: CDR1 LNHNV, CDR2 YYDKDF (reference sequence). The CDR3 extends over 15 amino acids. V was trimmed by 0 bases and J by 0 bases, leaving 8 bases between them.